This TCR beta chain emerged from a study of T cells in Graves' hyperthyroidism and ophthalmopathy. On the basis of clinical symptoms, serum thyroxine and TRAb, thyroid ultrasound and orbital computed tomography, diagnoses were made. The germline V and J ends were trimmed by 1 base and 3 bases, with 9 bases remaining between them. The CDR3 is 14 amino acids. The germline CDR1 and CDR2 sequences are SGHTA and FQGNSA. RNA transcripts yielded amplified TCR beta CDR3 regions. First-round RT-PCR of the TCR CDR3 relied on the HTBI primer set. MiXCR, applied by TCRdb to the multiplex PCR reads, yields one record per CDR3 protein. The sample yields over 90,000 distinct CDR3 sequences, roughly 50% seen once.

The material sequenced was blood. The chain joins TRBV7-2 to TRBJ1-1, with TRBD1 as a possible D gene (5 bases). This TCR was sampled from a man aged 35 to 55 with Graves' hyperthyroidism. The CDR3 nucleotides are TGTGCCAGCAGCTTAGGGTTGGGGGACACTGAAGCTTTCTTT. Amino acids: CASSLGLGDTEAFF.